This TCR beta chain derives from a study of regulatory dendritic cells for organ transplantation. Overall study results and limits: Naive T cells showed high diversity, memory cells less, memory CD8+ least. Memory CD8+ clonal expansion seemed more limited with regulatory than mature dendritic cells.

Germline V CDR1 and CDR2: SGHTA, FQGNSA. V lost 2 bases, J lost 7 bases, and 9 bases stayed unmatched. CDR3 length equals 15 residues. Sequenced by immunoSEQ multiplex PCR; TCRdb stores in-frame clones only, minus some. The sample has about 10,000 clones, 55% to 75% seen once. Note on this clone: Its matching antigen is unknown.

Sorted subsets were CFSE-labeled and cultured four to five days with allogeneic dendritic cells. This TCR came from a human donor in good health. This chain connects TRBV7-2 to TRBJ2-7, with TRBD2 matching over 9 bases. Sequencing was carried out using naive CD4+ T cells from blood cultured with dendritic cells. Subset noted: CD45RA+ naive T cells. Here the CDR3 DNA reads TGTGCCAGCAGCTTATGGAGCGGGGGGTTGAGAGAGCAGTACTTC. Amino acid sequence: CASSLWSGGLREQYF.